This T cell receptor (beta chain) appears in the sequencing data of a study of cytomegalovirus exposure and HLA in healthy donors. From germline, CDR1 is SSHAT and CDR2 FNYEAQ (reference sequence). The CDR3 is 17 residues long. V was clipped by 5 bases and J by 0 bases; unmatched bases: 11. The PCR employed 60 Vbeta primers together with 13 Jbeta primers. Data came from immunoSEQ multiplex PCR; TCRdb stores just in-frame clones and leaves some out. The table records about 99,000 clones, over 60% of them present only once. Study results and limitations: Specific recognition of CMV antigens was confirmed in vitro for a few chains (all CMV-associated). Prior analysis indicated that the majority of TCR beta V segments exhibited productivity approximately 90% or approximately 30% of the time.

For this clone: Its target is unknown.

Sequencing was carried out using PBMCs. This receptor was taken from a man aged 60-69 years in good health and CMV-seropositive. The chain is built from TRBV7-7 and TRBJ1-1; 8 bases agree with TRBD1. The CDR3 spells CASSPYGTGAMNTEAFF. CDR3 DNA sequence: TGTGCCAGCAGCCCGTACGGGACAGGAGCCATGAACACTGAAGCTTTCTTT.